This TCR beta chain was found in a study of shared clonotypes between healthy human individuals. Study as a whole: The study enrolled two women and a few men aged 18 to 49.

In germline, CDR1 is SQVTM, CDR2 ANQGSEA. The CDR3 loop spans 12 amino acids. J gave up 4 bases and V 2 bases, and 0 bases lay outside the gene matches. Only in-frame clones appear in the TCRdb table, and some are missing; sequencing was by immunoSEQ multiplex PCR. Of approximately 650,000 clones in the sample, 95% were seen once. CD45RO negativity and positive selection for CCR7 defined naive CD8 cells, a population that excluded terminally differentiated effector memory CD45RA+ cells. The sequenced sample was naive CD8+ T cells sorted from blood. The chain recombines TRBV29-1 with TRBJ2-3, with 7 bases lining up with TRBD1. This receptor was identified in a woman between 25 and 40 years old in good health. The CDR3 sequence: CSVEQGADTQYF. Here the CDR3 DNA reads TGCAGCGTTGAACAGGGGGCAGATACGCAGTATTTT.